This T cell receptor beta chain is drawn from a study of metastatic and nonmetastatic thyroid tumors. Study information: Across peripheral blood and tumor or nodule tissue samples taken from malignant and benign thyroid patients, the repertoires were compared with one another.

As handled by the study authors: The study's classifier, a distant-metastasis tool for papillary thyroid cancer, was built using CDR3 differences across clinicopathological groups. TCRdb re-analyzed the PCR reads using MiXCR. What appears here as the V and J calls and clone size reflects TCRdb's work, not the paper's. Altogether approximately 12,000 clones are present, about a quarter being singletons, with the ten largest covering 3% to 4.5%. No treatment of any kind had been given to any patient before thyroid surgery. Overall study findings and caveats: Malignant tumors reportedly showed significantly higher TCR beta diversity than benign nodules in both blood and tumor.

This CDR3 comprises 15 residues. Deletions cut 4 bases from V and 0 bases from J, with 10 bases between. Germline-derived CDR1 and CDR2 are MNHNS and SASEGT. This clone is medium-sized within its sample. Its antigen is still unknown. The source of this sequence is a female donor with papillary thyroid cancer or a benign thyroid nodule (not recorded which). Some clones in this sample may be carry-over from other donors' samples. The sequenced material came from blood. The chain is built from TRBV6-1 and TRBJ1-3; no definite D call. DNA for the CDR3: TGTGCCAGCAGTGTAGTTGGGCTCTCTGGAAACACCATATATTTT. Its translation is CASSVVGLSGNTIYF.